These 12 T cell receptor beta chains originate from one sample sequenced in a study of T cells in Graves' hyperthyroidism and ophthalmopathy (dated by TCRdb to between 2018 and 2021). Library preparation used multiplex PCR. The instrument was an Illumina HiSeq 2000. The TCR beta CDR3 regions were amplified from the RNA transcripts. A first-round RT-PCR of the TCR CDR3 used the HTBI primer set with the Qiagen OneStep RT-PCR kit. TCRdb reran the public reads through fastp at Q25 and MiXCR, keeping productive beta chains. Each CDR3 protein gets just one entry, which takes the most common genes and DNA from the rows behind it. The sample contains a few hundred thousand distinct CDR3 sequences, 15% to 18% of them found a single time. Under 8% of the sample belongs to the ten largest clones. Sequencing used blood. Every receptor here comes from a woman in her twenties or thirties with Graves' hyperthyroidism.

This clonotype was picked up many times. The chain joins TRBV7-9 to TRBJ2-3, with 8 bases fitting TRBD2. The germline gives CDR1 SEHNR, CDR2 FQNEAQ (reference sequence). Trimming removed 1 base from V and 3 bases from J; junction bases left unmatched: 6. This CDR3 has 16 amino acids. This CDR3 reads CASSLGAGDETDTQYF. The CDR3 coding sequence is TGTGCCAGCAGCTTAGGAGCGGGAGATGAAACAGATACGCAGTATTTT.

This clonotype was observed many times. V usage is TRBV10-3 and J usage is TRBJ2-1; 8 positions agree with TRBD2. The CDR3 is 16 amino acids. Losses at the gene ends were 1 base for V and 5 bases for J; bases not matched to a gene: 7. Looked up from germline, CDR1 is ENHRY and CDR2 is SYGVKD. The CDR3, as DNA: TGTGCCATCAGTGAGTACGCGGGAGGAGGGAACAATGAGCAGTTCTTC. This codes for CAISEYAGGGNNEQFF.

This chain uses TRBV7-9 with TRBJ2-7, with 7 bases fitting TRBD2. Germline loops: CDR1 SEHNR, CDR2 FQNEAQ (reference sequence). The V segment lost 3 bases and the J segment 2 bases; nucleotides outside the gene matches: 4. The CDR3 runs to 14 residues. This CDR3 is CASSLGLTTYEQYF. The CDR3, as DNA: TGTGCCAGCAGCTTGGGACTAACGACCTACGAGCAGTACTTC.

The J gene is TRBJ2-7, the V gene TRBV27; 7 bases align to TRBD1. Germline V gene data show CDR1 as MNHEY and CDR2 as SMNVEV (reference sequence). The V segment lost 7 bases and the J segment 6 bases; nucleotides outside the gene matches: 9. The CDR3 has 13 amino acids. The CDR3 sequence: CASTGGSQFEQYF. CDR3 in DNA: TGTGCCAGCACAGGGGGAAGTCAGTTCGAGCAGTACTTC.

This clonotype appeared many times. The V call is TRBV7-9, the J call TRBJ2-3; the D is unclear. V dropped 3 bases and J dropped 0 bases, with 10 bases sitting between them. Germline V CDR1 and CDR2: SEHNR, FQNEAQ (reference sequence). There are 15 residues in the CDR3. CDR3 region: CASSFTVSSTDTQYF. The CDR3 DNA reads as TGTGCCAGCAGCTTCACCGTTTCTAGCACAGATACGCAGTATTTT.

A few counts support this clonotype. The chain combines TRBV19 with TRBJ2-1; 7 nucleotides agree with TRBD1. The CDR3 has 14 amino acids. V gave up 4 bases and J gave up 6 bases; unmatched junction bases: 6. The germline V gene encodes CDR1 LNHDA and CDR2 SQIVND (reference sequence). The CDR3 DNA follows: TGTGCCAGTAGTAGACCGACAGGGAGCAATGAGCAGTTCTTC. Its protein product is CASSRPTGSNEQFF.

This clonotype was observed a few times. The V and J genes are TRBV30 and TRBJ2-4; tentative D call: TRBD1 (5 bases). The CDR3 sequence is 12 residues long. Trimming removed 4 bases from V and 4 bases from J, with 8 bases in between. In germline, CDR1 is GTSNPN, CDR2 SVGIG (reference sequence). The DNA for the CDR3 is TGTGCCTGGAACCAGGGTAAAAACATTCAGTACTTC. Its translation: CAWNQGKNIQYF.

This clonotype has a handful of counts. This chain links TRBV5-1 with TRBJ2-3; tentatively, D is TRBD1 or TRBD2 (5 bases each). CDR3 length: 15 residues. V was pared by 4 bases and J by 6 bases, with 18 bases between. CDR1 and CDR2 (germline): SGHRS, YFSETQ. Here the CDR3 reads CASSGVLGVRDTQYF. The CDR3 nucleotides read TGCGCCAGCAGCGGGGTACTGGGGGTGCGTGATACGCAGTATTTT.

This clonotype was recorded a few times. The gene calls are TRBV19 and TRBJ2-7; 8 bases map to TRBD2. V shed 5 bases and J 0 bases; nucleotides not matched to a gene: 6. CDR1 LNHDA and CDR2 SQIVND come from the germline V gene (reference sequence). The CDR3 runs 15 residues. In DNA form, the CDR3 reads TGTGCCAGTAGTCCGATAGCGGGAAGCTCCTACGAGCAGTACTTC. It yields the protein CASSPIAGSSYEQYF.

The chain combines TRBV27 with TRBJ1-1, with D maybe TRBD1 (5 bases). Looked up from germline, CDR1 is MNHEY and CDR2 is SMNVEV (reference sequence). The CDR3 runs to 17 residues. V was shortened by 1 base and J by 5 bases, with 20 bases between the two germline ends. The CDR3 sequence: CASSLFENGAGRTEAFF. The CDR3 nucleotides are TGTGCCAGCAGTTTATTTGAGAACGGGGCTGGGCGGACTGAAGCTTTCTTT.

Remarks on this clonotype: A much bigger clone sits one base away, suggesting this may be a read error. The chain combines TRBV18 with TRBJ2-1; either TRBD1 or TRBD2 may fit D (5 bases each). Germline values: CDR1 KGHSH, CDR2 LQKENI. V lost 4 bases to trimming and J lost 3 bases, with 13 bases between them. The CDR3 contains 15 residues. The CDR3 DNA reads TGTGCCAGCTCACGAGGGGTGGGCGGCTACAATGAGCAGTTCTTC. As protein: CASSRGVGGYNEQFF. The full variable domain, rest sourced from reference TRBV18 and TRBJ2-1, is NAGVMQNPRHLVRRRGQEARLRCSPMKGHSHVYWYRQLPEEGLKFMVYLQKENIIDESGMPKERFSAEFPKEGPSILRIQQVVRGDSAAYFCASSRGVGGYNEQFFGPGTRLTVL.

This clonotype turned up a few times. The chain recombines TRBV18 with TRBJ2-6, with D possibly matching TRBD1 (6 bases). Trimming shortened V by 3 bases and J by 0 bases, and 12 bases separated the two germline ends. The CDR3 runs 17 residues. Germline CDR1 and CDR2: KGHSH and LQKENI. The CDR3 coding sequence is TGTGCCAGCTCACCGACGGGACAAAGCTCTGGGGCCAACGTCCTGACTTTC. Amino acids: CASSPTGQSSGANVLTF.